These T cell receptor beta chains were read from a single sample in a study of T cell repertoires in cytomegalovirus infection. TCRdb ran MiXCR on the reads and lists one entry per CDR3 protein. The sample consists of roughly 320,000 distinct CDR3 sequences, 9.5% of them appearing once. The sample was PBMCs. The receptors originated from a human donor in good health (CMV status not recorded). Some clones in this sample may be carry-over from other donors' samples. Both conserved end residues are part of each CDR3. The D gene is left open where the match is weak. Clone sizes are given selectively: once, few, many, or a class where the clone is expanded.

-,many,TRBV7-2,TRBJ2-3,CASRGRPGTDTQYF,TGTGCCAGCAGAGGACGACCTGGCACAGATACGCAGTATTTT
-,-,TRBV6-8,TRBJ1-3,CASSQFVGGNTIYF,TGTGCCAGCAGTCAGTTTGTGGGGGGAAACACCATATATTTT
-,few,TRBV7-2,TRBJ2-3,CASSPASGTQYF,TGTGCCAGCAGCCCAGCCTCGGGTACGCAGTATTTT
TRBD2,many,TRBV7-2,TRBJ2-5,CASSLPRGLAGQETQYF,TGTGCCAGCAGCTTACCCCGGGGACTAGCGGGGCAAGAGACCCAGTACTTC
-,few,TRBV5-1,TRBJ2-3,CASSPGAFTDTQYF,TGCGCCAGCAGCCCCGGAGCCTTCACAGATACGCAGTATTTT
-,once,TRBV7-9,TRBJ1-1,CASSFNPEAFF,TGTGCCAGCAGCTTTAATCCCGAAGCTTTCTTT
TRBD1,few,TRBV7-2,TRBJ1-4,CASSLRQGAPNEKLFF,TGTGCCAGCAGCTTGAGACAGGGGGCACCTAATGAAAAACTGTTTTTT
-,many,TRBV7-8,TRBJ2-5,CASSSGRGLAVGETQYF,TGTGCCAGCAGCTCCGGCCGGGGGCTAGCGGTTGGAGAGACCCAGTACTTC
TRBD1,many,TRBV20-1,TRBJ1-2,CSATRDRVLRGYTF,TGCAGTGCTACACGGGACAGGGTTTTGCGCGGCTACACCTTC
TRBD2,many,TRBV4-2,TRBJ2-3,CASSQPLAGEVADTQYF,TGTGCCAGCAGCCAACCCCTAGCGGGAGAAGTAGCAGATACGCAGTATTTT
-,-,TRBV11-2,TRBJ1-2,CASSLVGGQPTGDGYTF,TGTGCCAGCAGCTTAGTGGGCGGACAACCTACGGGGGATGGCTACACCTTC
-,-,TRBV20-1,TRBJ1-2,CSARDRSYGYTF,TGCAGTGCTAGAGATCGGAGTTATGGCTACACCTTC
-,few,TRBV6-2/TRBV6-3,TRBJ2-7,CASSYSWASVSYEQYF,TGTGCCAGCAGTTACTCGTGGGCATCCGTCTCCTACGAGCAGTACTTC
-,many,TRBV4-2,TRBJ2-3,CASSQTTVVSDTQYF,TGTGCCAGCAGCCAAACTACAGTTGTCTCAGATACGCAGTATTTT
TRBD1,few,TRBV7-6,TRBJ2-2,CASRVTGVRNTGELFF,TGTGCCAGCAGAGTTACAGGGGTCCGGAACACCGGGGAGCTGTTTTTT
-,-,TRBV7-9,TRBJ1-5,CASSLGRGARQPQHF,TGTGCCAGCAGCTTAGGGCGGGGGGCTCGGCAGCCCCAGCATTTT
TRBD2,many,TRBV24-1,TRBJ2-1,CATSDFKGGEGKQFF,TGTGCCACCAGTGATTTCAAGGGCGGGGAGGGAAAGCAGTTCTTC
-,-,TRBV25-1,TRBJ1-2,CASSEYPHGYTF,TGTGCCAGCAGTGAATATCCCCATGGCTACACCTTC
-,few,TRBV11-2,TRBJ1-2,CASSPVGAGYTF,TGTGCCAGCAGCCCGGTAGGGGCTGGCTACACCTTC